The 8 T cell receptor beta chains below come from one sample, sequenced in a study of cytomegalovirus exposure and HLA in healthy donors (TCRdb year 2017). Library method: the immunoSEQ multiplex PCR assay. TCRdb re-hosts the immuneACCESS table, in-frame sequences only. Its copies lack some clones; in the studies checked, an unresolved V gene accounts for under half of them, and the cause for the rest is not known. The sample table contains 80,000 to 100,000 clones; only one count was recorded for around 90% of them. The top ten clones comprise roughly 3.8% of the sample. Source material: PBMCs. These receptor sequences come from a woman aged 25-40 years in good health and CMV-seronegative.

This sequence joins TRBV4-3 and TRBJ1-2, with D perhaps matching TRBD1 (6 bases). CDR3 length: 16 amino acids. Per the germline V gene, CDR1 is LGHNA and CDR2 is YSLEER. The germline V and J ends were trimmed by 0 bases and 1 base, with 12 bases remaining between them. The CDR3 coding sequence is TGCGCCAGCAGCCAAGAAGTTACAGGGCTTAACTATGGCTACACCTTC. Protein sequence: CASSQEVTGLNYGYTF.

This chain's CDR3 is CASSVDRAEFF. DNA of the CDR3: TGTGCCAGCAGTGTTGACAGGGCGGAGTTCTTC. This chain links TRBV6-1 with TRBJ2-1, with 7 bases that match TRBD1. This CDR3 comprises 11 residues. From germline, CDR1 is MNHNS and CDR2 SASEGT. With V trimmed by 4 bases and J by 14 bases, 5 bases remained unmatched.

This clone was seen a single time. The rearrangement uses TRBV9 and TRBJ2-7; 7 bases agree with TRBD2. The CDR3 is 16 amino acids. Germline V gene sequence: CDR1 SGDLS, CDR2 YYNGEE. V lost 3 bases and J lost 3; bases outside the gene matches: 12. The CDR3 region has the DNA TGTGCCAGCAGCGCGGGGCCTTGGCTAGCGGTCTACGAGCAGTACTTC. Translating gives CASSAGPWLAVYEQYF.

This chain links TRBV11-3 with TRBJ2-2; maybe TRBD2 (5 bases). Germline V gives CDR1 SGHNT, CDR2 YENEEA. The CDR3 spans 12 residues. Trimming shortened V by 8 bases and J by 2 bases, and 6 bases separated the two germline ends. DNA of the CDR3: TGTGCCAGCGGGAGTAACACCGGGGAGCTGTTTTTT. Its translation: CASGSNTGELFF.

The genes are TRBV13 and TRBJ1-4; D is perhaps TRBD1 (5 bases). Germline lookup yields CDR1 PRHDT and CDR2 FYEKMQ (reference sequence). V lost 2 bases, J lost 6 bases, and 16 bases lay in between. This CDR3 is built from 16 residues. DNA of the CDR3: TGTGCCAGCAGCTTAATGGGTGGGGCCAGGGATGAAAAACTGTTTTTT. It codes for CASSLMGGARDEKLFF.

The V call is TRBV4-1, the J call TRBJ1-2, with unresolved D. Germline-derived CDR1 and CDR2 are MGHRA and YSYEKL. V was cut by 3 bases and J by 4 bases, with 9 bases left in between. The CDR3 loop spans 13 amino acids. In DNA, the CDR3 is TGCGCCAGCAGCCATGACATCGTCTATGGCTACACCTTC. This encodes CASSHDIVYGYTF.

This chain joins TRBV5-6 and TRBJ2-1; a weak D match, TRBD1 (5 bases). The CDR3 spans 13 residues. The V and J ends lost 4 bases and 7 bases respectively, with 12 bases between them. The V gene's germline CDR1 is SGHDT and CDR2 YYEEEE. The CDR3: CASSPRRANEQFF. As DNA, the CDR3 is TGTGCCAGCAGCCCCCGCAGGGCTAATGAGCAGTTCTTC. Full variable domain (rest looked up from reference TRBV5-6 and TRBJ2-1): DAGVTQSPTHLIKTRGQQVTLRCSPKSGHDTVSWYQQALGQGPQFIFQYYEEEERQRGNFPDRFSGHQFPNYSSELNVNALLLGDSALYLCASSPRRANEQFFGPGTRLTVL.

The gene calls are TRBV5-1 and TRBJ2-7; TRBD2 agrees at 9 bases. The CDR3 totals 14 residues. Germline trimming cut 4 bases from V and 5 bases from J; bases unmatched to any gene: 7. Germline assignment: CDR1 SGHRS and CDR2 YFSETQ. In DNA form, the CDR3 reads TGCGCCAGCAGCGCAGGGACTAGCCGGGACGAGCAGTACTTC. It specifies CASSAGTSRDEQYF.